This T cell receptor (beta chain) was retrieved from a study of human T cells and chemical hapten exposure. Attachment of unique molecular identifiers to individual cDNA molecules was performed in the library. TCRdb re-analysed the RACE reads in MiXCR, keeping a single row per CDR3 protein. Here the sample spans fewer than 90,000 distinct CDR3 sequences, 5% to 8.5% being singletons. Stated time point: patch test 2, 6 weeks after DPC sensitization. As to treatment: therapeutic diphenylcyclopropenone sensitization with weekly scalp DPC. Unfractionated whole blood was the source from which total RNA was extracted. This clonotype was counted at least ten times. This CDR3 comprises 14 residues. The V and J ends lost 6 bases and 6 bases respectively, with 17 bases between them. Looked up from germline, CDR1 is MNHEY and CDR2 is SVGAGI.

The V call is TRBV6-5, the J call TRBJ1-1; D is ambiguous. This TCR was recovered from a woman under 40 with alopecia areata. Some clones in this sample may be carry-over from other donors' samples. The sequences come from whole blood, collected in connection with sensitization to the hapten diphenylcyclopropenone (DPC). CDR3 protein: CASSPSDPWPEAFF. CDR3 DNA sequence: TGTGCCAGCAGCCCGTCGGACCCTTGGCCTGAAGCTTTCTTT.